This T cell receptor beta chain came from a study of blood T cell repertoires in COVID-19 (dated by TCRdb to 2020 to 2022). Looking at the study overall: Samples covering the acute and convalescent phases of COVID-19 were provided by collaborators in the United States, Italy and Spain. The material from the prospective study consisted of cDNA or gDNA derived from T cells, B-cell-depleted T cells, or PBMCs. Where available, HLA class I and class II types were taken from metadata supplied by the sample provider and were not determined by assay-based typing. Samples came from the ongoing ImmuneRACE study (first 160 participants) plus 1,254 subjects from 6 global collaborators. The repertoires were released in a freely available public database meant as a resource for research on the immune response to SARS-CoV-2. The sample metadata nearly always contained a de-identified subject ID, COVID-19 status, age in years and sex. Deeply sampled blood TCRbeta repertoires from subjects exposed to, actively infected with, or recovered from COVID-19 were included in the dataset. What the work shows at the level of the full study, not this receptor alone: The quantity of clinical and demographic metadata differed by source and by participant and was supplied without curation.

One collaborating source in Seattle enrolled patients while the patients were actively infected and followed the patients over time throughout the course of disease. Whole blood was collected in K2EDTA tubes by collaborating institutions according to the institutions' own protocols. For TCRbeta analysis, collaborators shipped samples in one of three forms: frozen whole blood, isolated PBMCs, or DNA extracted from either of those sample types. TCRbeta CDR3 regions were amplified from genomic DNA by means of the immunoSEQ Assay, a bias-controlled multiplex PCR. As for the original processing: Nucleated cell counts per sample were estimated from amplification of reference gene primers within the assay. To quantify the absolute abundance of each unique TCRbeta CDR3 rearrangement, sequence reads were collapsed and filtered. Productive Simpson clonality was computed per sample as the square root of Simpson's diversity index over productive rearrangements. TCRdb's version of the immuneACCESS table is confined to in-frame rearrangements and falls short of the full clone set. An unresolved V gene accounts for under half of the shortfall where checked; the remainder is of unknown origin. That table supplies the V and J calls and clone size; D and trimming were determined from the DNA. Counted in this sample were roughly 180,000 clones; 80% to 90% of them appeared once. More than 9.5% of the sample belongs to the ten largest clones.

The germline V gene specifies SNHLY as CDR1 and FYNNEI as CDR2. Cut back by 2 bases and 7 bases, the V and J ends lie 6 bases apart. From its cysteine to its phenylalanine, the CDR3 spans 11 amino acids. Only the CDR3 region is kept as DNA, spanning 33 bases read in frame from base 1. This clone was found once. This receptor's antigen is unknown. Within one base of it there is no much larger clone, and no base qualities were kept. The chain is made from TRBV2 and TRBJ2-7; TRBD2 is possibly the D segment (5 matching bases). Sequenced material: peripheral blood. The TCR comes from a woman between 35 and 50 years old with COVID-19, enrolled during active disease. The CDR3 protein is CASSETGEQYF. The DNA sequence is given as TGTGCCAGCAGTGAAACGGGGGAGCAGTACTTC.